The 2 T cell receptor beta chains reported below all come from one sample, sequenced in a study of T cell clonotyping in hematopoietic cell transplantation. Specified time point: recipient sample about 28 days before transplant, after cytoreduction. Generated by immunoSEQ multiplex PCR, the TCRdb table keeps only in-frame clones and is missing some. The data show approximately 39,000 clones, 85% to 95% seen once. The specimen comprised peripheral blood mononuclear cells, sampled before stem cell transplant. These receptors were collected from a man between 40 and 49 years old with chronic myeloid leukemia. Some clones in this sample may be carry-over from other donors' samples.

V is TRBV7-9 and J is TRBJ1-5; a weak D match, TRBD1 (5 bases). V dropped 7 bases and J dropped 2 bases, with 9 bases sitting between them. Per the germline V gene, CDR1 is SEHNR and CDR2 is FQNEAQ (reference sequence). The CDR3 covers 13 residues. This CDR3 reads CASTAGGNQPQHF. The CDR3 DNA sequence: TGTGCCAGCACCGCGGGGGGCAATCAGCCCCAGCATTTT.

V gene TRBV6-1 combines with J gene TRBJ1-5; TRBD1 is a possible D gene (6 bases). This CDR3 is built from 14 residues. Germline CDR1 is MNHNS and CDR2 is SASEGT. Trimming stripped 3 bases from V and 6 bases from J, with 12 bases between. CDR3 protein: CASSDQGGGQPQHF. In nucleotides, the CDR3 is TGTGCCAGCAGTGATCAAGGGGGTGGTCAGCCCCAGCATTTT.